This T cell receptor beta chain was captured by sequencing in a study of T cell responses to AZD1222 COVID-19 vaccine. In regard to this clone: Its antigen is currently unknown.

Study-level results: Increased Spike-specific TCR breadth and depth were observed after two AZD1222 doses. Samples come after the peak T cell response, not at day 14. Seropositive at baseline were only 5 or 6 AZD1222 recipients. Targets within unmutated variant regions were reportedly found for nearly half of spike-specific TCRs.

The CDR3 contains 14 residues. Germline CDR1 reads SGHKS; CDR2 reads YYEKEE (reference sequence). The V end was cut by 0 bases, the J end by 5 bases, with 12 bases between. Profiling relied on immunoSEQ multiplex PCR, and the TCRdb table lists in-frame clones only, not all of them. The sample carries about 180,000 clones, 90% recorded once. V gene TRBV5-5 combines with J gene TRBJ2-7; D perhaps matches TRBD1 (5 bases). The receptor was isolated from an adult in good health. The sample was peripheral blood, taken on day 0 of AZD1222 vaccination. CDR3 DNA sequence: TGTGCCAGCAGCTTGGAGTGGACAAACAACGAGCAGTACTTC. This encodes CASSLEWTNNEQYF.